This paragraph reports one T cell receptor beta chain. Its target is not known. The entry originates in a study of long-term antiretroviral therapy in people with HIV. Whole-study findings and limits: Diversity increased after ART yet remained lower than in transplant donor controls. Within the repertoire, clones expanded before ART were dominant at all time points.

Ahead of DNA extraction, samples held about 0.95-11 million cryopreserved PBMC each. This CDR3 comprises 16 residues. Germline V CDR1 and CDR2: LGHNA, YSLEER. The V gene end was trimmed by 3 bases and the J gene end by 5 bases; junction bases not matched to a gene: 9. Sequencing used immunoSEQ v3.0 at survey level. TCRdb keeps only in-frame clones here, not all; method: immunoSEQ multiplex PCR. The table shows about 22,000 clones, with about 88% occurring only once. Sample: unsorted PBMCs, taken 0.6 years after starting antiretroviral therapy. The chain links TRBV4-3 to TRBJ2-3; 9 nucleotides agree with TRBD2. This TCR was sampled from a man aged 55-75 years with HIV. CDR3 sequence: CASSQGPVAGVDTQYF. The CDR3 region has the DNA TGCGCCAGCAGCCAGGGGCCGGTAGCGGGGGTAGATACGCAGTATTTT.